This T cell receptor (beta chain) was profiled in a study of CD8 T cells in ankylosing spondylitis. Study observations and caveats: Ankylosing spondylitis blood seemed to carry a telltale TCR beta motif made of seven or eight highly homologous variants.

TCRdb itself ran the 5' RACE reads through MiXCR, one entry per CDR3 protein. The sample shows some 700,000 distinct CDR3 sequences, roughly 19% of them seen only once. Trimming pared 3 bases from V and 8 bases from J, leaving 13 bases between. Looked up from germline, CDR1 is SQVTM and CDR2 is ANQGSEA. The CDR3 is made up of 12 amino acids. Turning to this clonotype: What it binds is not known.

The sequenced sample was blood, either unsorted or a sorted T cell fraction (not recorded which). The TCR sequence derives from a male donor with ankylosing spondylitis. The chain uses TRBV29-1 and TRBJ1-2, with D perhaps TRBD1 (5 bases). The chain's CDR3 is CSVDPGVTGYTF. CDR3 nucleotides: TGCAGCGTTGACCCGGGGGTAACCGGCTACACCTTC. The full variable domain, with the rest looked up from reference TRBV29-1 and TRBJ1-2, is SAVISQKPSRDICQRGTSLTIQCQVDSQVTMMFWYRQQPGQSLTLIATANQGSEATYESGFVIDKFPISRPNLTFSTLTVSNMSPEDSSIYLCSVDPGVTGYTFGSGTRLTVV.